This T cell receptor (beta chain) was captured in a study of blood T cell repertoires in COVID-19. Study overall: PBMCs, B-cell-depleted T cells, or T cells provided the cDNA or gDNA that made up the material.

Germline V lookup: CDR1 SGHRS, CDR2 YFSETQ. V was cut by 0 bases and J by 4 bases, with 11 bases left in between. The CDR3 loop spans 15 amino acids. Clones were sequenced by immunoSEQ multiplex PCR, and TCRdb holds only the in-frame ones, with some missing. This table holds some 100,000 clones, more than 85% found once. The V gene is TRBV5-1, the J gene TRBJ2-1, with D unclear. The origin of this receptor is a human donor with acute or convalescent COVID-19. The donor label of this sample is uncertain. The sequencing sample was made of peripheral blood. The CDR3, as DNA: TGCGCCAGCAGCTTGGGCTCGACTTCTTACAATGAGCAGTTCTTC. Translation: CASSLGSTSYNEQFF.